This T cell receptor (beta chain) was retrieved from a study of T cell clones after liver transplantation. In the study overall: Immunosuppression withdrawal was tried within 2 years after liver transplantation in this trial.

CDR1 and CDR2 (germline): MNHEY, SMNVEV (reference sequence). The CDR3 is made up of 14 amino acids. Trimming shortened V by 2 bases and J by 1 base, and 8 bases separated the two germline ends. Clones were read by immunoSEQ multiplex PCR, and TCRdb kept only the in-frame ones, dropping some. The sample has over 50,000 clones, 86% seen once. Sequences were derived from CD8+ T cells from blood, sampled 12 months after liver transplant. The chain couples TRBV27 to TRBJ1-1; D is unresolved. The TCR sequence derives from a human patient who received a liver transplant. Among the T cells, some may be from the graft donor. The CDR3 spells CASSLQLGNTEAFF. Written as DNA, the CDR3 is TGTGCCAGCAGTTTACAACTGGGGAACACTGAAGCTTTCTTT.